One and the same sample provided the 2 T cell receptor beta chains below, sequenced in a study of blood T cell repertoires in COVID-19. TCRdb's copy holds only in-frame clones and misses some; the assay was immunoSEQ multiplex PCR. The data hold 12,000 or so clones, with about 80% observed a single time. The sequenced material came from peripheral blood. These receptors originate from a man at least 80 years old with acute or convalescent COVID-19.

The chain recombines TRBV29-1 with TRBJ1-1, with TRBD1 identical over 7 bases. This CDR3 is built from 15 residues. From germline, CDR1 is SQVTM and CDR2 ANQGSEA. CDR3 residues: CTSQGVGGMNTEAFF. CDR3 nucleotides: TGCACATCCCAGGGGGTAGGGGGGATGAACACTGAAGCTTTCTTT.

The chain employs TRBV4-2 and TRBJ1-6; tentatively, D is TRBD1 (5 bases). Germline loops: CDR1 LGHNA, CDR2 YNFKEQ. This CDR3 contains 15 residues. Trimming pared 2 bases from V and 14 bases from J, leaving 19 bases between. The CDR3 reads CASSQWRGDGFTLHF. CDR3 nucleotide sequence: TGTGCCAGCAGCCAATGGCGGGGCGACGGGTTCACCCTCCACTTT.